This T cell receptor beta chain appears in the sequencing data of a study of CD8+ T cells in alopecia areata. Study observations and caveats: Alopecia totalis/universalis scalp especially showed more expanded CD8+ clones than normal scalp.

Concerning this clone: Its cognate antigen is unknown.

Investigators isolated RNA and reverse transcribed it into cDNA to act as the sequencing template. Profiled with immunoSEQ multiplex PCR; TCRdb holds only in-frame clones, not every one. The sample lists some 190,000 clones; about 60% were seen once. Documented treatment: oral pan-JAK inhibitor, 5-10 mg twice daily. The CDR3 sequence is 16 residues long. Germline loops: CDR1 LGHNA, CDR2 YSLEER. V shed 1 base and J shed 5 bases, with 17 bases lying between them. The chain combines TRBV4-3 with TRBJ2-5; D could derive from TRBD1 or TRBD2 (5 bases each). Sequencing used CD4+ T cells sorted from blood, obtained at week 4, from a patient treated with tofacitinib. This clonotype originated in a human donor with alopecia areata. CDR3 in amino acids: CASSQGGLARDETQYF. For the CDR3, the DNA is TGCGCCAGCAGCCAAGGTGGCCTAGCCAGGGACGAGACCCAGTACTTC.